The present TCR beta chain was sequenced within a study of T cell repertoires in cytomegalovirus infection. The wider study: Public TCR beta signatures provided an indication of both CMV infection and a matching HLA type.

Study-level findings and limits: What dominated the ex vivo response were HLA-C-restricted CMV-specific TCR beta clonotypes. The cumulative frequency of public TCR beta families distinguished individuals who carried CMV together with the relevant HLA.

One entry per CDR3 protein, called by TCRdb with MiXCR from the reads. The sample records 680,000 or so distinct CDR3 sequences, 35% being singletons. In regard to this clonotype: What it binds is not known.

Sequencing was performed on PBMCs. This TCR was recovered from a human donor in good health (CMV status not recorded). Some clones in this sample may be carry-over from other donors' samples.

In DNA form, the CDR3 reads TGTGCCAGTAGCCCAAGCGCGAGCAACAATGAGCAGTTCTTC. Translated, it gives CASSPSASNNEQFF. The V gene is TRBV19, the J gene TRBJ2-1; no clear D. V shed 6 bases and J shed 5 bases, with 14 bases lying between them. CDR3 length: 14 residues. Germline lookup yields CDR1 LNHDA and CDR2 SQIVND (reference sequence).